These 31 T cell receptor beta chains originate from one sample sequenced in a study of a mutant IDH1 vaccine in newly diagnosed glioma. Time point meaning: baseline, week 1 (first vaccination visit). Treatment described: pre-vaccination baseline after standard-of-care therapy. Sequencing was performed with immunoSEQ multiplex PCR; in TCRdb, only in-frame clones are kept and a portion is missing. Of 50,000 to 65,000 clones in the sample, approximately 80% are singletons; the top ten hold under 20%. The sample was PBMCs, taken from a glioma patient treated with radiotherapy, temozolomide or both. The origin of the receptors is a man in his late teens or twenties with glioma.

The sample holds a few counts of this clone. CDR3 sequence: CASSLHRGGTEAFF. For the CDR3, the DNA is TGTGCCAGTAGTTTACACAGGGGAGGCACTGAAGCTTTCTTT. V and J are TRBV19 and TRBJ1-1; 7 nucleotides align to TRBD1. Germline trimming cut 5 bases from V and 4 bases from J; bases unmatched to any gene: 7. The germline V gene encodes CDR1 LNHDA and CDR2 SQIVND (reference sequence). The CDR3 contains 14 residues.

This chain connects TRBV6-1 to TRBJ2-7; tentatively, D is TRBD1 or TRBD2 (6 bases each). The CDR3 extends over 15 amino acids. Germline V lookup: CDR1 MNHNS, CDR2 SASEGT. The germline V and J ends were trimmed by 1 base and 5 bases, with 15 bases remaining between them. CDR3 sequence reads: CASSEGAGEVDEQYF. The CDR3 DNA is TGTGCCAGCAGTGAAGGTGCAGGGGAGGTGGACGAGCAGTACTTC.

A word on this clone: The sample holds other DNA sequences that translate to the same CDR3. The rearrangement joins TRBV5-4 to TRBJ2-1; D ambiguous. Trimming cost V 2 bases and J 0 bases, with 6 bases left between them. Germline-derived CDR1 and CDR2 are SGHNT and YYREEE (reference sequence). The CDR3 runs 14 residues. This CDR3 is CASSFGGSYNEQFF. In DNA form, the CDR3 reads TGTGCCAGCAGCTTTGGCGGCTCCTACAATGAGCAGTTCTTC.

V is TRBV4-2 and J is TRBJ1-2, with D possibly matching TRBD1 (5 bases). Between the trimmed V and J ends, which lost 1 base and 2 bases, there was a span of 8 bases. CDR3 size: 14 residues. CDR1 and CDR2 from the germline V gene are LGHNA and YNFKEQ. The CDR3 region is CASSQVGDNYGYTF. The CDR3 nucleotides read TGTGCCAGCAGCCAAGTCGGGGACAACTATGGCTACACCTTC.

The genes are TRBV30 and TRBJ2-7; D call uncertain. The length of the CDR3 is 15 residues. Germline CDR1 and CDR2: GTSNPN and SVGIG (reference sequence). Trimming stripped 0 bases from V and 6 bases from J, with 18 bases between. Written as DNA, the CDR3 is TGTGCCTGGAGTGTACTTCCTGCTAGGTTGAGCGAGCAGTACTTC. This codes for CAWSVLPARLSEQYF.

The V gene is TRBV12-5, the J gene TRBJ1-3; no reliable D call. The V end lost 4 bases, the J end lost 8 bases, and 12 bases lay between the germline ends. The V gene's germline CDR1 is LGHNT and CDR2 FRNRAP. The CDR3 has 13 residues. CDR3 protein: CASGSTVTYTIYF. The DNA of the CDR3 is TGTGCTAGTGGTTCAACCGTCACTTACACCATATATTTT. Looking up the rest from reference TRBV12-5 and TRBJ1-3 gives the full variable domain: DARVTQTPRHKVTEMGQEVTMRCQPILGHNTVFWYRQTMMQGLELLAYFRNRAPLDDSGMPKDRFSAEMPDATLATLKIQPSEPRDSAVYFCASGSTVTYTIYFGEGSWLTVV.

This chain joins TRBV13 and TRBJ1-1; D gene ambiguous. V was shortened by 1 base and J by 5 bases, with 26 bases between the two germline ends. The length of the CDR3 is 19 residues. Germline CDR1 and CDR2: PRHDT and FYEKMQ (reference sequence). Here the CDR3 DNA reads TGTGCCAGCAGCTTAGCTCCAACCATTCGTGGGCGGGTGGGAACTGAAGCTTTCTTT. Its translation: CASSLAPTIRGRVGTEAFF.

CDR3 region: CASSDRITGFPEAFF. CDR3 DNA: TGTGCCAGCAGTGACCGAATCACGGGTTTCCCTGAAGCTTTCTTT. The chain recombines TRBV6-1 with TRBJ1-1, with D unresolved. This CDR3 contains 15 residues. The germline gives CDR1 MNHNS, CDR2 SASEGT. Deletions cut 3 bases from V and 6 bases from J, with 17 bases between.

The chain links TRBV15 to TRBJ2-5; 7 positions match TRBD1. CDR1 is LNHNV and CDR2 is YYDKDF in the germline V gene (reference sequence). The CDR3 sequence is 17 residues long. V shed 3 bases, J shed 7 bases, and the junction held 17 bases outside the gene matches. The CDR3 is CATSSAHGDTGEGTQYF. The CDR3 DNA is TGTGCCACCAGCAGCGCCCACGGGGACACAGGGGAAGGGACCCAGTACTTC.

The chain couples TRBV6-5 to TRBJ2-3; 8 positions match TRBD1. V lost 6 bases to trimming and J lost 2 bases; unmatched junction nucleotides: 7. CDR1 MNHEY and CDR2 SVGAGI come from the germline V gene. CDR3 length: 15 residues. This CDR3 reads CASRAPGGFTDTQYF. CDR3 nucleotide sequence: TGTGCCAGCAGAGCCCCAGGGGGCTTCACAGATACGCAGTATTTT.

The chain couples TRBV4-1 to TRBJ1-5; unclear D gene. The V end lost 0 bases, the J end lost 6 bases, and 6 bases lay between the germline ends. Germline V lookup: CDR1 MGHRA, CDR2 YSYEKL. The CDR3 is 13 amino acids. The CDR3 bases are TGCGCCAGCAGCCAAGATAGGGTTCAGCCCCAGCATTTT. This sequence encodes CASSQDRVQPQHF.

This clone has only one observation. V and J are TRBV7-2 and TRBJ2-7; possible D gene TRBD2, 5 bases. Trimming stripped 2 bases from V and 7 bases from J, with 9 bases between. CDR3 size: 12 residues. Germline-derived CDR1 and CDR2 are SGHTA and FQGNSA. CDR3 loop: CASSLSRLEQYF. CDR3 nucleotide sequence: TGTGCCAGCAGCTTAAGCCGACTAGAGCAGTACTTC. Based on the CDR3 plus reference TRBV7-2 and TRBJ2-7, the full variable domain is GAGVSQSPSNKVTEKGKDVELRCDPISGHTALYWYRQSLGQGLEFLIYFQGNSAPDKSGLPSDRFSAERTGGSVSTLTIQRTQQEDSAVYLCASSLSRLEQYFGPGTRLTVT.

The rearrangement joins TRBV30 to TRBJ2-2; possibly TRBD2 for D (6 bases). Germline loops: CDR1 GTSNPN, CDR2 SVGIG (reference sequence). The V end was cut by 2 bases, the J end by 2 bases, with 18 bases between. The CDR3 totals 17 residues. For the CDR3, the DNA is TGTGCCTGGAGTTCCCCCAGCCGGGGGAAAAACACCGGGGAGCTGTTTTTT. It yields the protein CAWSSPSRGKNTGELFF.

The V call is TRBV9, the J call TRBJ1-3; no firm D call. CDR1 is SGDLS and CDR2 is YYNGEE in the germline V gene. The CDR3 has 16 residues. V gave up 0 bases and J gave up 4 bases, with 14 bases separating them. CDR3 in DNA: TGTGCCAGCAGCGTAGACGGCAGTCCAGCGGGAAACACCATATATTTT. This gives the protein CASSVDGSPAGNTIYF.

This clone was seen a single time. The rearrangement joins TRBV7-8 to TRBJ2-1, with a possible D match to TRBD1 (5 bases). Germline V gene lookup returns CDR1 SGHVS and CDR2 FQNEAQ. This CDR3 has 15 residues. Trimming cost V 0 bases and J 8 bases, with 14 bases left between them. The CDR3 loop reads CASSLARDSWDEQFF. The CDR3 DNA follows: TGTGCCAGCAGCTTAGCGCGAGACAGCTGGGATGAGCAGTTCTTC.

The V gene is TRBV2, the J gene TRBJ2-7; 7 bases agree with TRBD1. Germline V gives CDR1 SNHLY, CDR2 FYNNEI. CDR3 length equals 14 residues. V shed 6 bases, J shed 5 bases, and the junction held 10 bases outside the gene matches. DNA for the CDR3: TGTGCCAGCAGCCCAAGACAGGGTGGTAACGAGCAGTACTTC. It specifies CASSPRQGGNEQYF.

The V gene is TRBV6-6, the J gene TRBJ1-6, with a weak D call TRBD1 (6 bases). This CDR3 spans 16 amino acids. Trimming took 6 bases from V and 8 from J, leaving 20 bases between them. From germline, CDR1 is MNHNY and CDR2 SVGAGI (reference sequence). In DNA form, the CDR3 reads TGTGCCAGCAGCCAAAACCCACACAGGGTTGATTCACCCCTCCACTTT. Translating it yields CASSQNPHRVDSPLHF.

J is TRBJ1-2 and V is TRBV27, with D hard to call. V was pared by 5 bases and J by 3 bases, with 16 bases between. The CDR3 has 15 amino acids. CDR1 MNHEY and CDR2 SMNVEV come from the germline V gene (reference sequence). CDR3 sequence: CASSTIREPDYGYTF. The CDR3 DNA is TGTGCCAGCAGTACAATACGGGAGCCAGACTATGGCTACACCTTC.

V and J are TRBV5-4 and TRBJ2-1, with D unclear. Deletions cut 4 bases from V and 5 bases from J, with 4 bases between. Germline CDR1 reads SGHNT; CDR2 reads YYREEE (reference sequence). CDR3 length equals 11 residues. The CDR3 reads CASSQNNEQFF. DNA for the CDR3: TGTGCCAGCAGCCAAAACAATGAGCAGTTCTTC. Complete variable domain (other parts from reference TRBV5-4 and TRBJ2-1): ETGVTQSPTHLIKTRGQQVTLRCSSQSGHNTVSWYQQALGQGPQFIFQYYREEENGRGNFPPRFSGLQFPNYSSELNVNALELDDSALYLCASSQNNEQFFGPGTRLTVL.

The chain uses TRBV28 and TRBJ1-3; D is undetermined. From germline, CDR1 is MDHEN and CDR2 SYDVKM. The CDR3 totals 13 residues. Between the trimmed V and J ends, which lost 7 bases and 11 bases, there was a span of 18 bases. The CDR3 sequence: CASTPTPSIPIYF. The CDR3, as DNA: TGTGCCAGCACTCCCACGCCTTCTATCCCCATATATTTT.

Turning to this clone: The junction shows a germline mismatch at one end, possibly a read error. The rearrangement uses TRBV7-7 and TRBJ1-2, with D possibly being TRBD1 (5 bases). In germline, CDR1 is SSHAT, CDR2 FNYEAQ (reference sequence). The CDR3 runs 19 residues. This chain's CDR3 is CASSYRERGIGREDYGYTF. The CDR3 bases are TGTGCTAGCAGCTATCGGGAAAGGGGAATAGGCAGGGAGGACTATGGCTACACCTTC.

The V and J genes are TRBV27 and TRBJ2-2; 9 positions agree with TRBD1. CDR3 length: 14 residues. Germline lookup yields CDR1 MNHEY and CDR2 SMNVEV (reference sequence). The junction had 7 bases not matched to a gene; V was cut back by 7 bases and J by 7 bases. The CDR3 coding sequence is TGTGCCAGCACCGGACAGGGGATTATCGGGGAGCTGTTTTTT. Its protein is CASTGQGIIGELFF.

The chain combines TRBV5-6 with TRBJ1-1; 7 positions match TRBD1. V lost 4 bases and J lost 1; bases outside the gene matches: 7. CDR1 is SGHDT, CDR2 YYEEEE, per germline. The CDR3 is 15 residues long. The CDR3, as DNA: TGTGCCAGCAGCCTTAGGGACAGCTGGAACACTGAAGCTTTCTTT. It specifies CASSLRDSWNTEAFF.

J is TRBJ2-6 and V is TRBV11-1; D is unclear. Between the trimmed V and J ends, which lost 0 bases and 1 base, there was a span of 4 bases. CDR1 is SGHAT, CDR2 FQDESV, per germline (reference sequence). The CDR3 extends over 15 amino acids. The CDR3, as DNA: TGTGCCAGCAGCTTAGCCGGGTCTGGGGCCAACGTCCTGACTTTC. This sequence encodes CASSLAGSGANVLTF.

The chain recombines TRBV30 with TRBJ1-2, with D unclear. This CDR3 contains 11 residues. The V and J ends lost 8 bases and 7 bases respectively, with 14 bases between them. Looked up from germline, CDR1 is GTSNPN and CDR2 is SVGIG (reference sequence). CDR3 in amino acids: CARSDLGGYTF. DNA of the CDR3: TGTGCCCGGTCTGATTTGGGTGGCTACACCTTC.

The genes are TRBV6-5 and TRBJ1-2; D is ambiguous. Trimming took off 0 bases at V and 1 base at J, with 6 bases between the two ends. CDR3 size: 14 residues. Germline V gives CDR1 MNHEY, CDR2 SVGAGI. The CDR3 spells CASSYSASNYGYTF. CDR3 DNA sequence: TGTGCCAGCAGTTACTCTGCGAGTAACTATGGCTACACCTTC.

The chain is built from TRBV4-1 and TRBJ1-2; 7 bases map to TRBD1. This CDR3 contains 15 residues. J lost 5 bases, V lost 1 base, and 7 bases had no gene match. Germline V lookup: CDR1 MGHRA, CDR2 YSYEKL. The DNA for the CDR3 is TGCGCCAGCAGCCAAGCCGGGACAGACCTTTATGGCTACACCTTC. Residues: CASSQAGTDLYGYTF.

The genes are TRBV5-1 and TRBJ2-7; weak D call: TRBD2 (7 bases). CDR3 length equals 18 residues. Trimming stripped 1 base from V and 1 base from J, with 21 bases between. CDR1 and CDR2 (germline): SGHRS, YFSETQ. The CDR3 DNA reads TGCGCCAGCAGCTTGCTCGTGGTGAAAGGGGGGGGATCCTACGAGCAGTACTTC. Its protein is CASSLLVVKGGGSYEQYF.

This chain connects TRBV7-9 to TRBJ2-7, with TRBD2 identical over 7 bases. Losses at the gene ends were 4 bases for V and 4 bases for J; bases not matched to a gene: 13. This CDR3 has 16 residues. Germline assignment: CDR1 SEHNR and CDR2 FQNEAQ (reference sequence). The DNA of the CDR3 is TGTGCCAGCAGCTCCCCTGGTGGGGGGGGGTGGTACGAGCAGTACTTC. It codes for CASSSPGGGGWYEQYF.

The chain is built from TRBV6-5 and TRBJ2-2, with D unclear. CDR3 length equals 15 residues. V was trimmed by 4 bases and J by 0 bases, leaving 9 bases between them. From germline, CDR1 is MNHEY and CDR2 SVGAGI. DNA of the CDR3: TGTGCCAGCAGTTTCGGGCCGACGAACACCGGGGAGCTGTTTTTT. This encodes CASSFGPTNTGELFF.

Turning to this clone: One end of the junction does not line up with germline, which may come from a read error. J is TRBJ1-2 and V is TRBV5-4; possible D gene TRBD1, 5 bases. Per germline, CDR1 SGHNT and CDR2 YYREEE (reference sequence). CDR3 length: 15 residues. The CDR3 coding sequence is TGCGCCAGCAGCCAATCGGTAGGGGAACCGTCTGGCTACACCTTC. Translated, it gives CASSQSVGEPSGYTF.